This T cell receptor beta chain stems from a study of cytomegalovirus exposure and HLA in healthy donors. Amplification used 60 Vbeta primers and 13 Jbeta primers. The repertoire was sequenced with immunoSEQ multiplex PCR; TCRdb's copy has only in-frame clones and lacks some. This sample yields over 75,000 clones, of which around three quarters are seen a single time; about 3.6% belongs to the top ten. Overall study results and limits: Many donors carried some public TCRs, although rarity characterized most TCR sequences.

In the case of this clone: Its target is unknown.

The ends lost 5 bases at V and 4 bases at J; junction bases unmatched: 13. This CDR3 has 16 amino acids. Germline values: CDR1 SGHVS, CDR2 FNYEAQ. This receptor was identified in a male donor in good health and CMV-seropositive. Sequenced: PBMCs. The gene calls are TRBV7-6 and TRBJ2-5, with 7 bases fitting TRBD1. The CDR3 loop is CASSAETGLGRETQYF. Written as DNA, the CDR3 is TGTGCCAGCAGCGCCGAGACAGGGTTGGGTAGAGAGACCCAGTACTTC.